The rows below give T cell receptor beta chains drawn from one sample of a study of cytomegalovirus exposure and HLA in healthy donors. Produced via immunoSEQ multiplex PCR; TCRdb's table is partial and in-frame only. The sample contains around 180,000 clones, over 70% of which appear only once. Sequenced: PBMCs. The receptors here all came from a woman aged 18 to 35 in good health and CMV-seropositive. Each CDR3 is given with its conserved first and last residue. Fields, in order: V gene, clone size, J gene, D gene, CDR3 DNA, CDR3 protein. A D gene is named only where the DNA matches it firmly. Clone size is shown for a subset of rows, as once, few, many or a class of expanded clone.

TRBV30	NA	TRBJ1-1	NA	TGTGCCTGGAGTGTACTTATGGCAGCGGCTTTCTTT	CAWSVLMAAAFF
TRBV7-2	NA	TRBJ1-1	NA	TGTGCCAGCAGCCCCCGGGTAGGAGGGAACACTGAAGCTTTCTTT	CASSPRVGGNTEAFF
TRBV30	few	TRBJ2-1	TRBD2	TGTGCCTGGAGGGAGCTAGCGGGGTCCAATGAGCAGTTCTTC	CAWRELAGSNEQFF
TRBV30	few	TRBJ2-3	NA	TGTGCCTGGAGTGTACATCAAGCTTGGGAGGATACGCAGTATTTT	CAWSVHQAWEDTQYF
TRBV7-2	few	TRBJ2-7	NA	TGTGCCAGCAGCGTCGTGGGGGGATTGAGCGAGCAGTACTTC	CASSVVGGLSEQYF
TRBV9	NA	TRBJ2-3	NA	TGTGCCAGCAGCGTAGGAGGAGGGCCAGATACGCAGTATTTT	CASSVGGGPDTQYF
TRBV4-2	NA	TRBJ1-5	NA	TGTGCCAGCAGCCGAGAGACAGCAGGGGGCAATCAGCCCCAGCATTTT	CASSRETAGGNQPQHF
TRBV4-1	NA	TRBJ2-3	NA	TGCGCCAGCAGCCAGGGACACTCGGACGCAGATACGCAGTATTTT	CASSQGHSDADTQYF
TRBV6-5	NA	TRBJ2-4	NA	TGTGCCAGCAGTTATGCGAACATTCAGTACTTC	CASSYANIQYF
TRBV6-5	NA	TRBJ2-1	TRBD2	TGTGCCAGCAGTACACTAGCGGGGGGTTACAATGAGCAGTTCTTC	CASSTLAGGYNEQFF
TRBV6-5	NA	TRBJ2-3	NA	TGTGCCAGCAAATTAACAGATACGCAGTATTTT	CASKLTDTQYF
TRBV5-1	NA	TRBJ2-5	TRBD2	TGCGCCAGCAGCGGGGGACTAGCGGGTTACCAAGAGACCCAGTACTTC	CASSGGLAGYQETQYF
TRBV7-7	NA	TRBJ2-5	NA	TGTGCTAGCAGCTTAGTTAAGGGGCAGGGGGAGACCCAGTACTTC	CASSLVKGQGETQYF
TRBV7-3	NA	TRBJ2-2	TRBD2	TGTGCCAGCAGCCTACAGACTAGCGGGGCAGGGGCCGGGGAGCTGTTTTTT	CASSLQTSGAGAGELFF
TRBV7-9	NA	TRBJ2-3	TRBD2	TGTGCCAGCAGTAATATTGAGCGGGGGGGCACAGATACGCAGTATTTT	CASSNIERGGTDTQYF
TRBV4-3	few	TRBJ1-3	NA	TGCGCCAGCAGCCAAGAGGCGGGGGCAGGTGGAAACACCATATATTTT	CASSQEAGAGGNTIYF